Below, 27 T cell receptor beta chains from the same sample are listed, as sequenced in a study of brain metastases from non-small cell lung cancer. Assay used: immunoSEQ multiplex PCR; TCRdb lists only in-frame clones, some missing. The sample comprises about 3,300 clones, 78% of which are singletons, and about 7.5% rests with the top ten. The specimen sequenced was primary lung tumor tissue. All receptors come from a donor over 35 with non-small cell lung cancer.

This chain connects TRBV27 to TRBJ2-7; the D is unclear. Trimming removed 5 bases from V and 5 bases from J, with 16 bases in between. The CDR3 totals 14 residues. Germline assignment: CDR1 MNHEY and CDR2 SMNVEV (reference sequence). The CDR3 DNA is TGTGCCAGCAGTCGTAGGGTGTTGTACCACGAGCAGTACTTC. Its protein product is CASSRRVLYHEQYF.

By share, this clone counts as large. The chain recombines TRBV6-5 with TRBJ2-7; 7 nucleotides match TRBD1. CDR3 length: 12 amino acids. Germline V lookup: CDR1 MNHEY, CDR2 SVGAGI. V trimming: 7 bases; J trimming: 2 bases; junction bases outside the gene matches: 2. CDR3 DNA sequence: TGTGCCAGCATCCAGGGGGCCTACGAGCAGTACTTC. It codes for CASIQGAYEQYF.

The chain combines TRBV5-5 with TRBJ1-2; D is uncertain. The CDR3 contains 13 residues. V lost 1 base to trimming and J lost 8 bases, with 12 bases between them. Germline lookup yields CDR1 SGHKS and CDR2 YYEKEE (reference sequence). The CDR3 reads CASSLKGPGGYTF. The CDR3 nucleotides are TGTGCCAGCAGCTTGAAAGGGCCGGGGGGCTACACCTTC.

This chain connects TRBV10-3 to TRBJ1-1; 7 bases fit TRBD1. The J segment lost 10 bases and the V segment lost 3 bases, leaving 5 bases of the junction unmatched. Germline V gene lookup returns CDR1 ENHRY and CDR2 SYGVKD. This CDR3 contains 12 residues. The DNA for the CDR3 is TGTGCCATCAGTGATAGGGGGCTAGGAGCTTTCTTT. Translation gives CAISDRGLGAFF.

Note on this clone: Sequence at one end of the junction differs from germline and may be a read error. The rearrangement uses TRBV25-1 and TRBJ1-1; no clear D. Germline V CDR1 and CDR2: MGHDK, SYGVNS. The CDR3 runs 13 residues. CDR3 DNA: TGTGCCAGCAGTGGCCAGAAAGGCACTAAAGCTTTCTTT. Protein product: CASSGQKGTKAFF.

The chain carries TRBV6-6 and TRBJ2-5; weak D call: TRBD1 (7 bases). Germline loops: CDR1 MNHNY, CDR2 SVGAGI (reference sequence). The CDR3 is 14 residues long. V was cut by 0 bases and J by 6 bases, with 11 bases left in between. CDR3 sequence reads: CASSYSQGRQTQYF. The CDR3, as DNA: TGTGCCAGCAGTTACTCACAGGGGAGGCAGACCCAGTACTTC.

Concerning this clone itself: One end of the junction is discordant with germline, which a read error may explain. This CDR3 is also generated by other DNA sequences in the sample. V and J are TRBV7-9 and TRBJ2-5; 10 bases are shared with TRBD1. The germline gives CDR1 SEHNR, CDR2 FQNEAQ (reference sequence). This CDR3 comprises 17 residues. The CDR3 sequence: CASSPDRGRSQGETQYF. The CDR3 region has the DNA TGTGCTAGCAGCCCCGACAGGGGGCGCAGTCAAGGAGAGACCCAGTACTTC.

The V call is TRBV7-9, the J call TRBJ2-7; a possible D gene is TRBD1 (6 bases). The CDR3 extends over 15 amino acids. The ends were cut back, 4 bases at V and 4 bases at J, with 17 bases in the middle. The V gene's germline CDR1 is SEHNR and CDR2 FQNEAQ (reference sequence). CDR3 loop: CASSYNGQGLYEQYF. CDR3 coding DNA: TGTGCCAGCAGCTATAATGGTCAGGGGTTATACGAGCAGTACTTC.

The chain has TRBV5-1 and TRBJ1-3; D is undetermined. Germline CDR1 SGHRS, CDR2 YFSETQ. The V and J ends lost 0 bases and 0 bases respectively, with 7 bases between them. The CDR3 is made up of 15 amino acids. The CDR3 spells CASSLGVFSGNTIYF. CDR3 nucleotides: TGCGCCAGCAGCTTGGGGGTATTCTCTGGAAACACCATATATTTT.

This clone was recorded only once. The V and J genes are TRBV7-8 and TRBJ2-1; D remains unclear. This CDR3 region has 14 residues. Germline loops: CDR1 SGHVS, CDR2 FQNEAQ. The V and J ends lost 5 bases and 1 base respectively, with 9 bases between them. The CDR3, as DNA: TGTGCCAGCAGCCCTATACAATCCTACAATGAGCAGTTCTTC. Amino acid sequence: CASSPIQSYNEQFF. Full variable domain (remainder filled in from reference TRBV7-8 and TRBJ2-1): GAGVSQSPRYKVAKRGQDVALRCDPISGHVSLFWYQQALGQGPEFLTYFQNEAQLDKSGLPSDRFFAERPEGSVSTLKIQRTQQEDSAVYLCASSPIQSYNEQFFGPGTRLTVL.

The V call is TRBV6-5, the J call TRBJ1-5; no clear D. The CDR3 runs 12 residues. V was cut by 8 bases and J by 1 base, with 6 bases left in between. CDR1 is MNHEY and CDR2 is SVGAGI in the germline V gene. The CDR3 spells CASAQSNQPQHF. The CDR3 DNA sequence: TGTGCCAGCGCACAGAGCAATCAGCCCCAGCATTTT.

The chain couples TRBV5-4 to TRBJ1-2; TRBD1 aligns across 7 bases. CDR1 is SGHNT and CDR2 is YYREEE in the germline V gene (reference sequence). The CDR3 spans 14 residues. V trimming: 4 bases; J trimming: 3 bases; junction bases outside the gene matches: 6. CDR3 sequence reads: CASSRDRVDYGYTF. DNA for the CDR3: TGTGCCAGCAGCCGAGACAGGGTGGACTATGGCTACACCTTC.

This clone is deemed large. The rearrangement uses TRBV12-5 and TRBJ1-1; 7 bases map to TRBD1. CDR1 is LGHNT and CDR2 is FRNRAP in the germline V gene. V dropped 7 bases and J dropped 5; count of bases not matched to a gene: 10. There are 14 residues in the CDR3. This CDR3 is CASAPGQAETEAFF. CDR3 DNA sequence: TGTGCTAGTGCCCCCGGACAGGCTGAAACTGAAGCTTTCTTT.

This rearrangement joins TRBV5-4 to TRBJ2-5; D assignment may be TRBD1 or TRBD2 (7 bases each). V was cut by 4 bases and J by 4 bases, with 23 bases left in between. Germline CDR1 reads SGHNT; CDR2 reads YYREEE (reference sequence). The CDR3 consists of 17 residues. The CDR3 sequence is CASSPGGSGVRGETQYF. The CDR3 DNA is TGTGCCAGCAGCCCAGGGGGAAGCGGGGTTAGGGGAGAGACCCAGTACTTC.

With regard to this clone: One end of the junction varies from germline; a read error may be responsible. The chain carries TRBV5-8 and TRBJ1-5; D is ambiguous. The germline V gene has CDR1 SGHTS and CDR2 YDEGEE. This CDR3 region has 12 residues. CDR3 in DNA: TGTACCAGCAGCTTTATGGCTCAGCCCCAGCATTTT. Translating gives CTSSFMAQPQHF.

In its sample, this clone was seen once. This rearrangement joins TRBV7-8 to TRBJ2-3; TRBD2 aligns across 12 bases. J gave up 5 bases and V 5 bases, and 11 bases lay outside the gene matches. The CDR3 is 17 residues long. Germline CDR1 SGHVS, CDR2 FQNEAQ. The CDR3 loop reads CASSARTSGAPGDTQYF. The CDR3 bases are TGTGCCAGCAGCGCAAGGACTAGCGGGGCGCCAGGAGATACGCAGTATTTT. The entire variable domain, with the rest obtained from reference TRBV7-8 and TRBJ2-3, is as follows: GAGVSQSPRYKVAKRGQDVALRCDPISGHVSLFWYQQALGQGPEFLTYFQNEAQLDKSGLPSDRFFAERPEGSVSTLKIQRTQQEDSAVYLCASSARTSGAPGDTQYFGPGTRLTVL.

The CDR3 protein is CASSDSGSREEQFF. The CDR3 region has the DNA TGTGCCAGTAGTGACTCCGGCTCCCGCGAAGAGCAGTTCTTC. V gene TRBV19 combines with J gene TRBJ2-1; D remains unclear. Germline V CDR1 and CDR2: LNHDA, SQIVND (reference sequence). The CDR3 extends over 14 amino acids. V was shortened by 5 bases and J by 10 bases, with 18 bases between the two germline ends.

The DNA of the CDR3 is TGTGCCAGCAATGAGGGCACAGATACGCAGTATTTT. Encoded protein: CASNEGTDTQYF. The chain combines TRBV2 with TRBJ2-3, with D hard to call. Trimming took 7 bases from V and 1 from J, leaving 6 bases between them. This CDR3 spans 12 amino acids. The germline gives CDR1 SNHLY, CDR2 FYNNEI.

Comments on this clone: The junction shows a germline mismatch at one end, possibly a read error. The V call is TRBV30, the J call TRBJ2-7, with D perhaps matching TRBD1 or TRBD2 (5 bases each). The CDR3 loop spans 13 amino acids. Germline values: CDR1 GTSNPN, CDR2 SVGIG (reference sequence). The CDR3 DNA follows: TGTGCCTGGATGGGGGACGGGCACTACGAGCAGTATTTC. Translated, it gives CAWMGDGHYEQYF.

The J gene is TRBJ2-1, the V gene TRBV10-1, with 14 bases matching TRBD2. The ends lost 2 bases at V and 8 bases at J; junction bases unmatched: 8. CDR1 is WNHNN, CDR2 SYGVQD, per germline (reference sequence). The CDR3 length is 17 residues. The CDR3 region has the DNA TGCGCCAGCAGTGAGGGACTAGCGGGGGGCCTTTGGGATGAGCAGTTCTTC. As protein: CASSEGLAGGLWDEQFF.

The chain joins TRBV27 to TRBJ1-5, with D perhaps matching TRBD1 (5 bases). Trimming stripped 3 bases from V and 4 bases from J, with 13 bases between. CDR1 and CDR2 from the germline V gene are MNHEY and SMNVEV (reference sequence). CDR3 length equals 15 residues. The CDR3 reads CASSLRGARNQPQHF. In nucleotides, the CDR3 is TGTGCCAGCAGTTTGAGGGGCGCTCGAAATCAGCCCCAGCATTTT.

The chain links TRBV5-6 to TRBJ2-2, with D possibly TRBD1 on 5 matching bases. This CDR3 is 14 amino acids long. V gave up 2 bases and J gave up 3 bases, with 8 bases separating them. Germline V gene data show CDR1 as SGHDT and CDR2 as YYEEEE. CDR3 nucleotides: TGTGCCAGCAGCTTTGACAGTTACACCGGGGAGCTGTTTTTT. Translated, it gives CASSFDSYTGELFF. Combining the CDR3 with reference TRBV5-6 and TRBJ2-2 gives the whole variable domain DAGVTQSPTHLIKTRGQQVTLRCSPKSGHDTVSWYQQALGQGPQFIFQYYEEEERQRGNFPDRFSGHQFPNYSSELNVNALLLGDSALYLCASSFDSYTGELFFGEGSRLTVL.

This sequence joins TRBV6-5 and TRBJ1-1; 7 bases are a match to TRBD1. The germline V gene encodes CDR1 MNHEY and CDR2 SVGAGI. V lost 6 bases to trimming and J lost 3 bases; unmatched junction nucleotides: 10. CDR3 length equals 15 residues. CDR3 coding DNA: TGTGCCAGCAGACCATCGACAGGGTGGGACACTGAAGCTTTCTTT. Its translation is CASRPSTGWDTEAFF.

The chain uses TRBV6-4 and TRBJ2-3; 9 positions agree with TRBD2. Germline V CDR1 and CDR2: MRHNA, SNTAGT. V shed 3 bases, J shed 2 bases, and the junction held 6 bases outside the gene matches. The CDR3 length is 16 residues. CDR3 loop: CASSEFGGGATDTQYF. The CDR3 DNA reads TGTGCCAGCAGTGAATTCGGCGGGGGGGCCACAGATACGCAGTATTTT.

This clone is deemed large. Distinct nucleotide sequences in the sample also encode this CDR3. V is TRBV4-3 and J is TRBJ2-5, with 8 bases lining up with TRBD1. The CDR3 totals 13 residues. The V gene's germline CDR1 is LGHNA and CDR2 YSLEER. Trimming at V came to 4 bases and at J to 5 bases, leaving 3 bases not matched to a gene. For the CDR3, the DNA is TGCGCCAGCAGCCGGGACAGGTGGGAGACCCAGTACTTC. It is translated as CASSRDRWETQYF.

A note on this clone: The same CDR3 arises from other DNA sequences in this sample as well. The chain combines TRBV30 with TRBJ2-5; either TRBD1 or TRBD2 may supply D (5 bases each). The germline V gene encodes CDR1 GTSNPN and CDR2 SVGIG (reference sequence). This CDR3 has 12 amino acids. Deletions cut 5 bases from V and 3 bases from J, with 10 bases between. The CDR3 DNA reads TGTGCCTGGGGAGGCAGGGAAGAGACCCAGTACTTC. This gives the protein CAWGGREETQYF. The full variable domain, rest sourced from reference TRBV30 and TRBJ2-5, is SQTIHQWPATLVQPVGSPLSLECTVEGTSNPNLYWYRQAAGRGLQLLFYSVGIGQISSEVPQNLSASRPQDRQFILSSKKLLLSDSGFYLCAWGGREETQYFGPGTRLLVL.

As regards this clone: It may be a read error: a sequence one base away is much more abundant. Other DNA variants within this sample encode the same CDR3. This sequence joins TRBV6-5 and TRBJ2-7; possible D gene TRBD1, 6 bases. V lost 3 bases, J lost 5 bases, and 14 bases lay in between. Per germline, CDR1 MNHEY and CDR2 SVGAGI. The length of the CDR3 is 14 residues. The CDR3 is CASSYGDIADEQYF. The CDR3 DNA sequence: TGTGCCAGCAGTTATGGGGACATTGCAGACGAGCAGTACTTC.